The next 25 T cell receptor beta chains were all read from a single sample in a study of sequential checkpoint blockade in melanoma. The treatment: randomized to nivolumab then ipilimumab (arm A) or the reverse (arm B). Assay used: immunoSEQ multiplex PCR; TCRdb lists only in-frame clones, some missing. The sample consists of about 21,000 clones, 70% to 80% of them appearing once. Sequencing used CD8+ T cells sorted from blood (inferred from file names), obtained from a patient given nivolumab and ipilimumab in sequence. These receptors came from a human donor with melanoma.

This chain joins TRBV5-6 and TRBJ1-1; D is ambiguous. Trimming removed 0 bases from V and 4 bases from J, with 13 bases in between. Germline loops: CDR1 SGHDT, CDR2 YYEEEE. The length of the CDR3 is 15 residues. The CDR3 spells CASSLESGVVTEAFF. CDR3 sequence (DNA): TGTGCCAGCAGCTTGGAATCAGGTGTTGTCACTGAAGCTTTCTTT.

The chain is built from TRBV5-8 and TRBJ1-6; tentative D call: TRBD1 (6 bases). V was trimmed by 1 base and J by 8 bases, leaving 13 bases between them. The CDR3 has 15 residues. Germline CDR1 and CDR2: SGHTS and YDEGEE. The CDR3 sequence is CASSLTDGQYSPLHF. In DNA form, the CDR3 reads TGTGCCAGCAGCTTGACGGACGGACAGTATTCACCCCTCCACTTT.

The V call is TRBV10-1, the J call TRBJ2-7; TRBD1 matches at 7 bases. The CDR3 contains 13 residues. The J segment lost 6 bases and the V segment lost 5 bases, leaving 7 bases of the junction unmatched. Per the germline V gene, CDR1 is WNHNN and CDR2 is SYGVQD (reference sequence). CDR3 bases: TGCGCCAGCAGTAGCCCCGGGACAGCCGAGCAGTACTTC. Amino acid sequence: CASSSPGTAEQYF.

This clone came up a few times. The chain employs TRBV30 and TRBJ2-7, with 7 bases lining up with TRBD1. There are 12 residues in the CDR3. Germline V lookup: CDR1 GTSNPN, CDR2 SVGIG (reference sequence). Losses at the gene ends were 3 bases for V and 3 bases for J; bases not matched to a gene: 2. Here the CDR3 DNA reads TGTGCCTGGAGAGGGGGCGGCTACGAGCAGTACTTC. This gives the protein CAWRGGGYEQYF.

The V call is TRBV5-1, the J call TRBJ1-1; 7 positions match TRBD1. Germline loops: CDR1 SGHRS, CDR2 YFSETQ. The CDR3 covers 15 residues. With V trimmed by 2 bases and J by 4 bases, 8 bases remained unmatched. The CDR3, as DNA: TGCGCCAGCAGCTTCGCGACAGGGATAAGCACTGAAGCTTTCTTT. This codes for CASSFATGISTEAFF.

The chain's CDR3 is CASTLTRESGELFF. The CDR3 nucleotides read TGCGCCAGTACCCTGACGCGGGAGAGCGGGGAGCTGTTTTTT. The rearrangement joins TRBV10-2 to TRBJ2-2, with 7 bases lining up with TRBD2. The germline V gene has CDR1 WSHSY and CDR2 SAAADI. Germline trimming cut 9 bases from V and 7 bases from J; bases unmatched to any gene: 11. This CDR3 has 14 amino acids.

The V gene is TRBV11-2, the J gene TRBJ2-5; D remains ambiguous. The J call is uncertain, as TRBJ2-7 better fits the DNA end. CDR1 SGHAT and CDR2 FQNNGV come from the germline V gene. There are 11 residues in the CDR3. Here the CDR3 reads CASSFSYEQYF. In DNA, the CDR3 is TGTGCCAGCAGTTTTTCCTACGAGCAGTACTTC.

The chain employs TRBV9 and TRBJ1-1; D gene ambiguous. The CDR3 sequence is 14 residues long. The germline V gene has CDR1 SGDLS and CDR2 YYNGEE. V shed 0 bases and J shed 1 base, with 7 bases lying between them. The CDR3 DNA is TGTGCCAGCAGCGTAGTCCCAGAGAACACTGAAGCTTTCTTT. Translating gives CASSVVPENTEAFF.

The rearrangement links TRBV29-1 to TRBJ2-7; TRBD1 is a possible D gene (6 bases). The CDR3 consists of 15 residues. The germline gives CDR1 SQVTM, CDR2 ANQGSEA. The ends were cut back, 3 bases at V and 1 base at J, with 16 bases in the middle. The CDR3 bases are TGCAGCGTTGATGTCTCCAGGGGATTGTCCTACGAGCAGTACTTC. Residues: CSVDVSRGLSYEQYF.

The genes are TRBV19 and TRBJ1-1; 9 nucleotides match TRBD1. The CDR3 extends over 15 amino acids. J gave up 1 base and V 5 bases, and 5 bases lay outside the gene matches. The V gene's germline CDR1 is LNHDA and CDR2 SQIVND (reference sequence). The CDR3 nucleotides read TGTGCCAGTAGTGCGACAGGGGGTGGGAACACTGAAGCTTTCTTT. As protein: CASSATGGGNTEAFF. Based on the CDR3 plus reference TRBV19 and TRBJ1-1, the full variable domain is DGGITQSPKYLFRKEGQNVTLSCEQNLNHDAMYWYRQDPGQGLRLIYYSQIVNDFQKGDIAEGYSVSREKKESFPLTVTSAQKNPTAFYLCASSATGGGNTEAFFGQGTRLTVV.

The chain couples TRBV2 to TRBJ1-1, with D possibly matching TRBD1 (5 bases). In germline, CDR1 is SNHLY, CDR2 FYNNEI. The V end was cut by 10 bases, the J end by 0 bases, with 15 bases between. This CDR3 has 14 residues. The CDR3 DNA is TGTGCCACTGGCCAGGGCAGGCTGAACACTGAAGCTTTCTTT. Translation gives CATGQGRLNTEAFF.

The chain has TRBV29-1 and TRBJ1-1; 10 nucleotides agree with TRBD1. Germline-derived CDR1 and CDR2 are SQVTM and ANQGSEA. The CDR3 loop spans 14 amino acids. The J segment lost 4 bases and the V segment lost 3 bases, leaving 5 bases of the junction unmatched. The CDR3 nucleotides are TGCAGCGTTGATGGGACAGGGGTGGCCACTGAAGCTTTCTTT. Protein: CSVDGTGVATEAFF.

This chain joins TRBV28 and TRBJ1-1; perhaps TRBD1 as D (5 bases). The CDR3 spans 13 residues. V was shortened by 3 bases and J by 5 bases, with 10 bases between the two germline ends. Germline values: CDR1 MDHEN, CDR2 SYDVKM. CDR3 nucleotides: TGTGCCAGCAGTTTCGCCAGGGATACTGAAGCTTTCTTT. Translated: CASSFARDTEAFF.

This chain joins TRBV14 and TRBJ1-2; no reliable D call. Trimming shortened V by 0 bases and J by 3 bases, and 5 bases separated the two germline ends. This CDR3 spans 13 amino acids. Germline CDR1 is SGHDN and CDR2 is FVKESK. The CDR3 spells CASSQDEDYGYTF. In nucleotides, the CDR3 is TGTGCCAGCAGCCAAGATGAGGACTATGGCTACACCTTC.

This chain links TRBV7-8 with TRBJ1-3; 12 bases match TRBD1. The CDR3 has 17 residues. The junction had 4 bases not matched to a gene; V was cut back by 4 bases and J by 0 bases. Germline lookup yields CDR1 SGHVS and CDR2 FQNEAQ. The CDR3 spells CASSSGTGGPSGNTIYF. The CDR3 DNA is TGTGCCAGCAGCTCCGGGACAGGGGGCCCCTCTGGAAACACCATATATTTT.

This chain joins TRBV4-3 and TRBJ1-3; D unclear. The CDR3 contains 16 residues. Germline loops: CDR1 LGHNA, CDR2 YSLEER. Trimming left V 5 bases short and J 0 bases short, with 14 bases between. DNA of the CDR3: TGCGCCAGCAGCTATACCTGGGCACGCTCTGGAAACACCATATATTTT. Translated, it gives CASSYTWARSGNTIYF.

The chain is built from TRBV2 and TRBJ1-1; 7 nucleotides match TRBD1. Trimming took 9 bases from V and 7 from J; bases not matched to a gene: 8. CDR1 and CDR2 (germline): SNHLY, FYNNEI. The CDR3 extends over 12 amino acids. The CDR3 sequence is CARQGTFNEAFF. DNA of the CDR3: TGTGCCAGACAGGGGACGTTCAATGAAGCTTTCTTT. Full variable domain (outside the CDR3, taken from reference TRBV2 and TRBJ1-1): EPEVTQTPSHQVTQMGQEVILRCVPISNHLYFYWYRQILGQKVEFLVSFYNNEISEKSEIFDDQFSVERPDGSNFTLKIRSTKLEDSAMYFCARQGTFNEAFFGQGTRLTVV.

The V gene is TRBV27, the J gene TRBJ2-7, with D unclear. Per germline, CDR1 MNHEY and CDR2 SMNVEV (reference sequence). V lost 3 bases, J lost 0 bases, and 6 bases lay in between. The CDR3 covers 13 residues. CDR3 sequence: CASSFRSSYEQYF. CDR3 nucleotide sequence: TGTGCCAGCAGTTTCAGAAGCTCCTACGAGCAGTACTTC.

This clone was found a few times. The V gene is TRBV4-1, the J gene TRBJ1-2; D uncertain. Trimming cost V 4 bases and J 4 bases, with 10 bases left between them. Germline V gene data show CDR1 as MGHRA and CDR2 as YSYEKL. The CDR3 is made up of 13 amino acids. As DNA, the CDR3 is TGCGCCAGCAGCCTTCACGAGGGCTATGGCTACACCTTC. Its protein product is CASSLHEGYGYTF.

This chain joins TRBV6-6 and TRBJ2-7; TRBD2 matches at 10 bases. V gave up 5 bases and J gave up 7 bases; unmatched junction bases: 11. CDR1 and CDR2 (germline): MNHNY, SVGAGI (reference sequence). The CDR3 totals 15 residues. CDR3 sequence (DNA): TGTGCCAGCAGTCAAGGAGCGGGAGGGTCTAGGGAGCAGTACTTC. It translates to CASSQGAGGSREQYF.

This clone was observed once. The gene calls are TRBV5-1 and TRBJ2-7, with 7 bases fitting TRBD1. The CDR3 sequence is 15 residues long. Germline V CDR1 and CDR2: SGHRS, YFSETQ. V lost 0 bases to trimming and J lost 5 bases; unmatched junction nucleotides: 8. The CDR3 DNA reads TGCGCCAGCAGCTTGGAGGGACAGTGGGCCGACGAGCAGTACTTC. Residues: CASSLEGQWADEQYF.

The rearrangement uses TRBV7-9 and TRBJ2-6; D is uncertain. V lost 5 bases and J lost 4, with 15 bases in between. CDR1 is SEHNR and CDR2 is FQNEAQ in the germline V gene (reference sequence). The CDR3 is made up of 16 amino acids. The DNA of the CDR3 is TGTGCCAGCAGCCAAGATAACCGGGTGGGGGCCAACGTCCTGACTTTC. Amino acid sequence: CASSQDNRVGANVLTF.

The chain employs TRBV30 and TRBJ1-3; possible D gene TRBD1, 5 bases. Trimming removed 4 bases from V and 1 base from J, with 20 bases in between. The CDR3 loop spans 17 amino acids. The germline V gene has CDR1 GTSNPN and CDR2 SVGIG (reference sequence). In DNA, the CDR3 is TGTGCCTGGAAACCCAGTAAATTAGGGGATTCTGGAAACACCATATATTTT. It encodes CAWKPSKLGDSGNTIYF. Using reference TRBV30 and TRBJ1-3 for the parts outside the CDR3, the full variable domain is SQTIHQWPATLVQPVGSPLSLECTVEGTSNPNLYWYRQAAGRGLQLLFYSVGIGQISSEVPQNLSASRPQDRQFILSSKKLLLSDSGFYLCAWKPSKLGDSGNTIYFGEGSWLTVV.

This clone was seen a handful of times. The chain employs TRBV27 and TRBJ2-7; D ambiguous. The CDR3 spans 11 residues. Germline V CDR1 and CDR2: MNHEY, SMNVEV (reference sequence). V was shortened by 4 bases and J by 6 bases, with 7 bases between the two germline ends. In DNA form, the CDR3 reads TGTGCCAGCAGTTCCCGAGGCGAGCAGTACTTC. The encoded protein is CASSSRGEQYF.

The gene calls are TRBV7-9 and TRBJ1-2; 10 nucleotides match TRBD1. Germline-derived CDR1 and CDR2 are SEHNR and FQNEAQ (reference sequence). V lost 5 bases to trimming and J lost 6 bases; unmatched junction nucleotides: 9. The CDR3 sequence is 15 residues long. As DNA, the CDR3 is TGTGCCAGCAGCGGGACCGGGACAGGGGTGGATGGCTACACCTTC. This gives the protein CASSGTGTGVDGYTF.